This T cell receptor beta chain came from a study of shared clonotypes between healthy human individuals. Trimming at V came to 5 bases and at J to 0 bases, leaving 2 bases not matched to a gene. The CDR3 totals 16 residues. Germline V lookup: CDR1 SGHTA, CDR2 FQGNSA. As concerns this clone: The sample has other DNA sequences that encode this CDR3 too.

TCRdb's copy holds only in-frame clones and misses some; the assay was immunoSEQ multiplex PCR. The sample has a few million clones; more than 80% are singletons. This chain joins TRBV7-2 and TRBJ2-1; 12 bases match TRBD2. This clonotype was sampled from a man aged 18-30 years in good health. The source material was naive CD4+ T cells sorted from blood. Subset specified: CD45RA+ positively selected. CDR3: CASSKTSGGSYNEQFF. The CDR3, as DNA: TGTGCCAGCAGCAAGACTAGCGGGGGCTCCTACAATGAGCAGTTCTTC.